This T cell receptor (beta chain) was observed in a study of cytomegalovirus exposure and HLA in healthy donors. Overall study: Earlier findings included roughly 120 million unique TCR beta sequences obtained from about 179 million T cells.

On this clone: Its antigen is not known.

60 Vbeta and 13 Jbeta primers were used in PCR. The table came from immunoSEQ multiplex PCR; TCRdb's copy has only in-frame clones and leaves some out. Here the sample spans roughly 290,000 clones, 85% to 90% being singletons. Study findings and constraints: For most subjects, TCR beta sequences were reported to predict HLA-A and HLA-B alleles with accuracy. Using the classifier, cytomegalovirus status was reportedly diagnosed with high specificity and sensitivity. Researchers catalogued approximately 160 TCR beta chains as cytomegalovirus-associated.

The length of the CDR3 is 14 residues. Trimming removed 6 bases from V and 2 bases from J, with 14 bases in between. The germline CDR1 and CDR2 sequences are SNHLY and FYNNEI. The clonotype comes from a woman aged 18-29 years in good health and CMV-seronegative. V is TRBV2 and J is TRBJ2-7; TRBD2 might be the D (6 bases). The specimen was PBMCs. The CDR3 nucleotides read TGTGCCAGCAGAGCCGGGACTGCACCCTACGAGCAGTACTTC. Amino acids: CASRAGTAPYEQYF.